These 11 T cell receptor beta chains share one sample of origin, sequenced in a study of T cell responses to AZD1222 COVID-19 vaccine. The method was immunoSEQ multiplex PCR; TCRdb's version includes in-frame clones alone and lacks a portion of them. The profile covers approximately 99,000 clones, with about 85% appearing a single time and less than 3% taken by the ten largest. The sample consisted of peripheral blood, taken on day 0 of AZD1222 vaccination. These receptors all come from an adult in good health.

The chain combines TRBV5-5 with TRBJ2-1; D is undetermined. This CDR3 region has 13 residues. Trimming removed 0 bases from V and 2 bases from J, with 3 bases in between. Germline V lookup: CDR1 SGHKS, CDR2 YYEKEE (reference sequence). The DNA of the CDR3 is TGTGCCAGCAGCTTGGACACCTACAATGAGCAGTTCTTC. It encodes CASSLDTYNEQFF.

The chain combines TRBV7-9 with TRBJ2-2; D gene uncertain. Germline assignment: CDR1 SEHNR and CDR2 FQNEAQ (reference sequence). V was pared by 6 bases and J by 5 bases, with 7 bases between. The CDR3 spans 12 residues. For the CDR3, the DNA is TGTGCCAGCAGTCAGAGGACCGGGGAGCTGTTTTTT. Its protein product is CASSQRTGELFF.

The rearrangement joins TRBV18 to TRBJ1-1, with D perhaps TRBD1 (5 bases). Trimming removed 2 bases from V and 2 bases from J, with 6 bases in between. CDR1 KGHSH and CDR2 LQKENI come from the germline V gene. CDR3 size: 13 residues. The CDR3: CASSPDSNTEAFF. Here the CDR3 DNA reads TGTGCCAGCTCACCAGACAGCAACACTGAAGCTTTCTTT.

A remark on this clone: Different DNA sequences within this sample yield the same CDR3. V gene TRBV19 combines with J gene TRBJ1-5; perhaps TRBD1 as D (5 bases). The CDR3 covers 13 residues. Between the trimmed V and J ends, which lost 7 bases and 4 bases, there was a span of 11 bases. The germline V gene has CDR1 LNHDA and CDR2 SQIVND (reference sequence). CDR3 bases: TGTGCCAGTAAAGCCCCAGGGAATCAGCCCCAGCATTTT. Translation: CASKAPGNQPQHF.

The V gene is TRBV5-5, the J gene TRBJ1-6; D possibly corresponds to TRBD1 (5 bases). The CDR3 consists of 20 residues. Germline V gene lookup returns CDR1 SGHKS and CDR2 YYEKEE (reference sequence). The ends were cut back, 4 bases at V and 0 bases at J, with 23 bases in the middle. This CDR3 is CASSRGLQQNMASYNSPLHF. The CDR3, as DNA: TGTGCCAGCAGCCGGGGACTCCAGCAAAATATGGCCTCCTATAATTCACCCCTCCACTTT.

This chain uses TRBV19 with TRBJ2-1; 10 nucleotides line up with TRBD1. Per germline, CDR1 LNHDA and CDR2 SQIVND (reference sequence). The CDR3 has 15 residues. V shed 5 bases and J 7 bases; nucleotides not matched to a gene: 8. In nucleotides, the CDR3 is TGTGCCAGTAGTCGGACAGGGGGGAAAGGGAATGAGCAGTTCTTC. As protein: CASSRTGGKGNEQFF.

The chain employs TRBV24-1 and TRBJ1-2; tentatively, D is TRBD1 (6 bases). V was cut by 4 bases and J by 8 bases, with 10 bases left in between. Germline values: CDR1 KGHDR, CDR2 SFDVKD. The CDR3 has 12 amino acids. This CDR3 is CATSEGAWGYTF. In DNA, the CDR3 is TGTGCCACCAGTGAGGGGGCTTGGGGCTACACCTTC.

This clone was seen just once. The chain has TRBV19 and TRBJ1-5, with D hard to call. The germline V gene encodes CDR1 LNHDA and CDR2 SQIVND (reference sequence). V dropped 4 bases and J dropped 2 bases, with 12 bases sitting between them. This CDR3 comprises 15 residues. CDR3 in amino acids: CASSRTGYGNQPQHF. CDR3 DNA: TGTGCCAGTAGTAGGACGGGTTATGGCAATCAGCCCCAGCATTTT. Variable domain in full (rest from reference TRBV19 and TRBJ1-5): DGGITQSPKYLFRKEGQNVTLSCEQNLNHDAMYWYRQDPGQGLRLIYYSQIVNDFQKGDIAEGYSVSREKKESFPLTVTSAQKNPTAFYLCASSRTGYGNQPQHFGDGTRLSIL.

V and J are TRBV27 and TRBJ2-1; 8 positions agree with TRBD2. The CDR3 is 13 amino acids. Germline CDR1 MNHEY, CDR2 SMNVEV (reference sequence). V was pared by 6 bases and J by 6 bases, with 4 bases of the junction left unmatched. The DNA for the CDR3 is TGTGCCAGCAGCAGGACTAGCAGCAATGAGCAGTTCTTC. Translated: CASSRTSSNEQFF.

This clone showed up just a few times. The chain joins TRBV4-3 to TRBJ1-2; D perhaps matches TRBD1 (6 bases). The CDR3 covers 13 residues. V gave up 6 bases and J gave up 3 bases, with 11 bases separating them. From germline, CDR1 is LGHNA and CDR2 YSLEER. The CDR3, as DNA: TGCGCCAGCAGTTACAGGGAGTACTATGGCTACACCTTC. Amino acids: CASSYREYYGYTF.

V and J are TRBV27 and TRBJ1-2; TRBD1 might be the D (5 bases). The V and J ends lost 4 bases and 4 bases respectively, with 16 bases between them. The CDR3 has 15 residues. Germline CDR1 is MNHEY and CDR2 is SMNVEV (reference sequence). The DNA for the CDR3 is TGTGCCAGCAGTTCCCGAGACGGGGGGGGCTATGGCTACACCTTC. Encoded protein: CASSSRDGGGYGYTF.